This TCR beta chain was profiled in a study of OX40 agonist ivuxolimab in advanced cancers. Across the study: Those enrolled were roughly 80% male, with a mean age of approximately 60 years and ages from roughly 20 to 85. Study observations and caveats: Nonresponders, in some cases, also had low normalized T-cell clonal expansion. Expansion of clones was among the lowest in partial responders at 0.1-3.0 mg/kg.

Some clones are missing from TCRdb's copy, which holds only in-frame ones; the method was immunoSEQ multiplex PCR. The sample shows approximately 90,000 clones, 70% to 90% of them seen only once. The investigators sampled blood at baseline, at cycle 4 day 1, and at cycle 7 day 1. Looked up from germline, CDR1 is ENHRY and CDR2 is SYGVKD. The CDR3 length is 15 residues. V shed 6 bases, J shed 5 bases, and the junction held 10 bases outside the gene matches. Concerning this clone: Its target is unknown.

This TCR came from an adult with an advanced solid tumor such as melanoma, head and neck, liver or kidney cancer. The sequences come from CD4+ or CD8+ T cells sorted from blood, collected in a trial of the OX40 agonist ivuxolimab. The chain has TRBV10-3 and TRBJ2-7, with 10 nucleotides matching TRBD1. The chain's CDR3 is CAIRPAGQGLDEQYF. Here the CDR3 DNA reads TGTGCCATCAGACCGGCGGGACAGGGGTTAGACGAGCAGTACTTC.